The 4 T cell receptor beta chains below come from one sample, sequenced in a study of blood T cells in healthy people across ages. It was with a sample-barcoded 5' primer and a J-beta primer mix that a second PCR of roughly 6 to 12 cycles was run. TCRdb passed the 5' RACE reads through MiXCR, listing each CDR3 protein once. The data show 790,000 or so distinct CDR3 sequences, roughly three fifths seen once. Sequenced input: blood. The receptor source for this set is a man aged 35 to 55 in good health.

The chain joins TRBV5-1 to TRBJ2-7; 8 nucleotides align to TRBD2. J gave up 4 bases and V 4 bases, and 13 bases lay outside the gene matches. The CDR3 consists of 16 residues. The V gene's germline CDR1 is SGHRS and CDR2 YFSETQ. The CDR3 reads CASSAGLVTGGYEQYF. CDR3 bases: TGCGCCAGCAGCGCGGGACTAGTAACCGGAGGGTACGAGCAGTACTTC. The entire variable domain, with the rest obtained from reference TRBV5-1 and TRBJ2-7, is as follows: KAGVTQTPRYLIKTRGQQVTLSCSPISGHRSVSWYQQTPGQGLQFLFEYFSETQRNKGNFPGRFSGRQFSNSRSEMNVSTLELGDSALYLCASSAGLVTGGYEQYFGPGTRLTVT.

The genes are TRBV27 and TRBJ2-7; 7 positions match TRBD1. J was trimmed by 2 bases and V by 7 bases; bases with no gene match: 8. Germline V lookup: CDR1 MNHEY, CDR2 SMNVEV (reference sequence). This CDR3 comprises 14 residues. The CDR3 sequence: CASKRQGETYEQYF. In DNA form, the CDR3 reads TGTGCCAGCAAGCGGCAGGGGGAAACCTACGAGCAGTACTTC.

This chain joins TRBV27 and TRBJ2-7; 8 bases are shared with TRBD2. CDR3 length: 15 amino acids. Germline lookup yields CDR1 MNHEY and CDR2 SMNVEV (reference sequence). J gave up 3 bases and V 3 bases, and 7 bases lay outside the gene matches. Here the CDR3 DNA reads TGTGCCAGCAGTTTCGGGACGGGGGGGTACTACGAGCAGTACTTC. Its protein product is CASSFGTGGYYEQYF.

V usage is TRBV29-1 and J usage is TRBJ2-3; 11 nucleotides align to TRBD1. The CDR3 has 13 amino acids. Germline V CDR1 and CDR2: SQVTM, ANQGSEA. J gave up 9 bases and V 3 bases, and 5 bases lay outside the gene matches. DNA for the CDR3: TGCAGCGTTGATGGGACAGGGGGTAACACGCAGTATTTT. Translating gives CSVDGTGGNTQYF.